A single sample is the source of the 6 T cell receptor beta chains below, sequenced in a study of T cell responses to AZD1222 COVID-19 vaccine. The protocol was immunoSEQ multiplex PCR, while the TCRdb copy is restricted to in-frame clones and leaves out a portion. The sample has under 170,000 clones, roughly 92% seen once; the top ten hold around 1.3%. This sample comprised peripheral blood, obtained on day 0 of AZD1222 vaccination. The receptors originated from an adult in good health.

This rearrangement joins TRBV7-2 to TRBJ2-5, with D perhaps given as TRBD1 or TRBD2 (6 bases each). There are 14 residues in the CDR3. CDR1 is SGHTA, CDR2 FQGNSA, per germline. V lost 8 bases to trimming and J lost 2 bases, with 15 bases between them. CDR3 sequence reads: CASRTAGQQETQYF. In DNA form, the CDR3 reads TGTGCCAGCCGGACGGCGGGACAACAAGAGACCCAGTACTTC.

This clone was found once. The rearrangement links TRBV11-2 to TRBJ1-3; 7 positions match TRBD1. Trimming at V came to 0 bases and at J to 2 bases, leaving 1 base not matched to a gene. CDR1 SGHAT and CDR2 FQNNGV come from the germline V gene. CDR3 length: 15 residues. The DNA for the CDR3 is TGTGCCAGCAGCTTAGACGGGACAGCTGGAAACACCATATATTTT. This sequence encodes CASSLDGTAGNTIYF.

The chain links TRBV10-3 to TRBJ2-3; unclear D gene. Germline-derived CDR1 and CDR2 are ENHRY and SYGVKD. This CDR3 comprises 12 residues. V shed 4 bases and J shed 2 bases, with 4 bases lying between them. CDR3 in DNA: TGTGCCATCAGTGGTTCCACAGATACGCAGTATTTT. Its translation: CAISGSTDTQYF.

This clone is a singleton in its sample. The J gene is TRBJ2-3, the V gene TRBV9; the D gene is possibly TRBD2 (6 bases). V lost 4 bases to trimming and J lost 4 bases, with 10 bases between them. CDR1 and CDR2 from the germline V gene are SGDLS and YYNGEE. This CDR3 comprises 13 residues. CDR3 region: CASSTRESDTQYF. DNA of the CDR3: TGTGCCAGCAGCACCCGGGAGTCAGATACGCAGTATTTT.

The V gene is TRBV28, the J gene TRBJ1-2; D is possibly TRBD1 (5 bases). Germline V gene lookup returns CDR1 MDHEN and CDR2 SYDVKM. This CDR3 is built from 15 residues. Trimming stripped 3 bases from V and 7 bases from J, with 18 bases between. CDR3 protein: CASSLGGANGGGYTF. The CDR3 DNA reads TGTGCCAGCAGTTTGGGAGGGGCCAATGGTGGTGGCTACACCTTC.

The chain couples TRBV13 to TRBJ1-2; maybe TRBD1 (6 bases). Trimming removed 0 bases from V and 4 bases from J, with 9 bases in between. The CDR3 totals 14 residues. CDR1 PRHDT and CDR2 FYEKMQ come from the germline V gene (reference sequence). The CDR3, as DNA: TGTGCCAGCAGCTTAGGTACAGGGACCTATGGCTACACCTTC. It codes for CASSLGTGTYGYTF.